This T cell receptor beta chain was identified during a study of cytomegalovirus exposure and HLA in healthy donors. Overall study: Within an early data release were roughly 83 million unique TCRs drawn from HLA-typed donors.

In the PCR, 60 Vbeta and 13 Jbeta primers were used. In the study's own analysis: It was a later analysis that counted about 80 million unique TCR beta chains, of which some 9.9 million were shared. Sequencing used immunoSEQ multiplex PCR; TCRdb keeps in-frame clones, though not all of them. That table gives V, J and clone size, and the DNA gave D and trimming. The data show 150,000 to 200,000 clones, 80% to 85% seen once. The CDR3 spans 18 residues. V shed 0 bases, J shed 6 bases, and the junction held 13 bases outside the gene matches. Per the germline V gene, CDR1 is LGHNA and CDR2 is YNFKEQ. Findings and limits, study-wide: High sensitivity and specificity were reportedly achieved when the classifier diagnosed cytomegalovirus status.

Details on this clone: Its specificity is unknown.

The sequenced material came from PBMCs. The origin of this receptor is a woman aged 45-65 years in good health and CMV-seropositive. The chain is built from TRBV4-2 and TRBJ2-7; 11 bases fit TRBD2. The CDR3 loop is CASSQELLAGGGPTEQYF. The DNA for the CDR3 is TGTGCCAGCAGCCAAGAGCTCCTAGCGGGAGGCGGGCCCACCGAGCAGTACTTC.